The sequence of this TCR beta chain was determined in a study of somatic mutations in cytotoxic T cells in rheumatoid arthritis. Study information: Each patient's diagnosis was followed right away by a blood draw (roughly 30 ml EDTA), before any treatment. Several of the V beta antibody-stained T-cell populations were flow-sorted at nearly 100% purity; V beta1+ cells were among them and were sequenced for TCRB.

Under the authors' procedure: Matching published virus-specific TCRB sequences was rare for patient CD8+ clones that were larger than 1%. Repertoires were generated with immunoSEQ multiplex PCR, while TCRdb's copy carries only in-frame clones and drops some. That table is the source of V, J and clone size, and D and trimming were worked out from the DNA. Counted here are some 14,000 clones, about 69% occurring once; the ten biggest clones make up around 14%. Trimming took off 7 bases at V and 8 bases at J, with 8 bases between the two ends. The germline V gene encodes CDR1 SNHLY and CDR2 FYNNEI. CDR3 size: 10 residues. On this clone itself: Its antigen is as yet unknown.

Study-wide points: Antigens bound by the expanded CD8+ clones were not identified.

The chain has TRBV2 and TRBJ1-2; D not certain. This TCR was recovered from an adult with rheumatoid arthritis. The sequenced sample consisted of CD8+ T cells sorted from blood. The CDR3 DNA sequence: TGTGCCAGCATCGGGGAGGGCTACACCTTC. It translates to CASIGEGYTF.